Included here is one T cell receptor (beta chain) sequence, with context. Its antigen is as yet unknown. The repertoire was sequenced with immunoSEQ multiplex PCR; TCRdb's copy has only in-frame clones and lacks some. This sample has about 75,000 clones, with roughly three quarters found just once. The data derive from a study of memory CD4+ T cells and cytomegalovirus serostatus. Looking at the study overall: Healthy Belgian adult donors included about 10 CMV-positive and some 24 CMV-negative people.

This CDR3 has 18 residues. CDR1 and CDR2 (germline): MDHEN, SYDVKM. The junction had 13 bases not matched to a gene; V was cut back by 7 bases and J by 0 bases. Points from the study as a whole: Of 150 to 200 reported CMV TCRbeta sequences, around 63 were found in memory CD4+ repertoires. CMV serostatus prediction reached median AUC approximately 0.95, or 0.91 with US-trained model. Suggested: most of the CMV-linked TCR signature lies in CD4+ memory cells.

The sort gate was single viable CD3+CD4+CD8-CD45RO+ cells for memory CD4+ T cells. The rearrangement links TRBV28 to TRBJ1-5; 9 nucleotides match TRBD1. The sequenced sample was memory CD4+ T cells from blood. The source is an adult in good health and CMV-seropositive. This CDR3 is CASTRTGDRAYSNQPQHF. The CDR3 region has the DNA TGTGCCAGCACCCGAACAGGGGACAGGGCTTATAGCAATCAGCCCCAGCATTTT.